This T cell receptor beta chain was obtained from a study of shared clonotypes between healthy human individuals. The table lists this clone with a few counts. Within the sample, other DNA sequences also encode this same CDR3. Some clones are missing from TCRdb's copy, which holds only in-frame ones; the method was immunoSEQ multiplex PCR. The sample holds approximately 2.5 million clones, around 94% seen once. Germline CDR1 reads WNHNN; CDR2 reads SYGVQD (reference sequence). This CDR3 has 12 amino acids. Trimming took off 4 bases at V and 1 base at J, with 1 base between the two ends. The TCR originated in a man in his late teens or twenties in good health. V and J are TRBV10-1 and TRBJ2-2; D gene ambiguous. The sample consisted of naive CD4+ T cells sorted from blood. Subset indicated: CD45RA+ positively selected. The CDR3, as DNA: TGCGCCAGCAGTGTGAACACCGGGGAGCTGTTTTTT. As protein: CASSVNTGELFF.